The subject of this entry is one T cell receptor (beta chain). The clone's antigen remains unknown. Base qualities are not recorded, but no much larger clone differs from it by a single base. The time point label on this specimen signifies: baseline before first vaccination. Vaccinee samples came from UK trials COV001 and COV002, including a single-blind randomized controlled phase 2/3 trial of AZD1222 (ChAdOx1 nCoV-19) in healthy adults. For TCRbeta chain sequencing, PBMC samples were collected from trial participants at day 0 and at day 28 after the second dose. The sample comes from a study of T cell responses to AZD1222 COVID-19 vaccine (dated by TCRdb to the early 2020s). Concerning the study at large: AZD1222 recipients with second doses at about 4 weeks or about 12 weeks were pooled, because spike-specific TCR depth and breadth did not differ between schedules. TCR sequencing was performed for 230 to 250 trial participants, of whom 200 to 220 were given two doses of AZD1222 and around 25 were given two doses of MenACWY control vaccine. Enrollment into the trials was organized by age into subgroups of 18-55, 56-69 and 70-plus years, and those subgroups contained roughly 160, 29 and 62 TCR-sequenced participants, respectively. Summary of the overall study and its limitations: Because no day 14 peak-response samples were available, repertoires were characterized only after the peak T cell response. In the small 56-69-year group, the increase in depth fell short of significance, most likely because of low power. After two AZD1222 doses, spike-specific TCR breadth and depth were significantly higher than at day 0 and than in MenACWY recipients. Conclusions about previously exposed vaccinees are limited, since just 6 or 7 AZD1222 recipients were seropositive for SARS-CoV-2 at baseline. The vaccine-associated CD4 TCRs covered the entire spike protein, and the dominant responses fell in regions 160-218 and 743-854. Participants were mostly white British and included more females than males, and it was suggested by the authors that clonal diversity may have been underestimated. Reportedly, almost half of the unique spike-specific TCRs recognized epitopes lying outside the regions that are mutated in the B.1.351 and B.1.1.7 variants.

The CDR3 regions of human TCRbeta chains were analyzed by immunosequencing. In the authors' own workflow: TCRs in the repertoires were compared against a reference library of SARS-CoV-2-specific TCRs that had been generated with the MIRA antigen-specificity platform. Breadth was defined as the fraction of unique TCRs that were SARS-CoV-2-associated. Depth was defined as the fraction of total T cells that were SARS-CoV-2-associated. Using the MIRA data, each spike-specific TCR was mapped to the spike region that the TCR reacts to and placed in a CD4 or CD8 class. Log10-transformed breadth and depth values were compared by one-way ANOVA with Sidak's multiple comparisons tests. TCRdb's version of the immuneACCESS table is confined to in-frame rearrangements and falls short of the full clone set. An unresolved V gene accounts for under half of the shortfall where checked; the remainder is of unknown origin. The DNA gave D and trimming, while V, J and clone size come from that table. The sample profile shows more than 85,000 clones; more than 85% of them were found once. The ten biggest clones cover 4% to 6% of the sample.

CDR1 and CDR2 are drawn from the germline V gene (reference sequence): SGHNT, YYREEE. The cysteine opens and the phenylalanine closes a CDR3 of 13 amino acids. Solely the CDR3 DNA is kept, with 39 bases framed from the first base. The trim is 2 bases for V and 4 bases for J, with a gap of 7 bases between the germline ends. The specimen comprised peripheral blood, sampled on day 0 of AZD1222 vaccination. This sequence originates from an adult in good health. The rearrangement joined TRBV5-4 to TRBJ2-1; a confident D gene designation cannot be given. CDR3 loop: CASSLTEYNEQFF. The bases are TGTGCCAGCAGCTTAACAGAGTACAATGAGCAGTTCTTC.